One and the same sample provided the 24 T cell receptor beta chains below, sequenced in a study of response to subunit inactivated influenza vaccine. TCRdb called the RT-PCR reads again in MiXCR, with one record for every CDR3 protein. The sample carries 530,000 or so distinct CDR3 sequences, around 15% recorded once. The specimen was PBMCs from blood, collected about 12 days after vaccination. Receptors originate from a man aged 45-65 years who received an inactivated influenza vaccine.

The CDR3 DNA reads TGTGCCAGCAGCTTAGCTAGCTCTGGGGCCAACGTCCTGACTTTC. It yields the protein CASSLASSGANVLTF. The rearrangement joins TRBV7-8 to TRBJ2-6; D is unclear. V gave up 0 bases and J gave up 0 bases, with 3 bases separating them. Looked up from germline, CDR1 is SGHVS and CDR2 is FQNEAQ. The CDR3 has 15 amino acids.

This clonotype has only a few counts. The chain joins TRBV4-3 to TRBJ1-4; TRBD1 agrees at 9 bases. CDR1 is LGHNA, CDR2 YSLEER, per germline. The CDR3 totals 13 residues. V shed 0 bases, J shed 13 bases, and the junction held 3 bases outside the gene matches. CDR3 bases: TGCGCCAGCAGCCAAGAAAAGGACAGGGGACTGTTTTTT. Translating gives CASSQEKDRGLFF.

This chain connects TRBV7-9 to TRBJ2-1, with TRBD2 matching 11 bases. The V and J ends lost 3 bases and 6 bases, in that order; junction bases with no gene match: 4. The length of the CDR3 is 15 residues. Germline V gene data show CDR1 as SEHNR and CDR2 as FQNEAQ (reference sequence). The CDR3 DNA follows: TGTGCCAGCAGCTTGACTAGCGGGAACCTCAATGAGCAGTTCTTC. It translates to CASSLTSGNLNEQFF.

The J gene is TRBJ2-3, the V gene TRBV4-2, with 12 bases aligning to TRBD2. V lost 0 bases, J lost 9 bases, and 7 bases stayed unmatched. Germline values: CDR1 LGHNA, CDR2 YNFKEQ. The CDR3 spans 16 residues. CDR3 amino acids: CASSQEALAGGTTQYF. DNA for the CDR3: TGTGCCAGCAGCCAAGAAGCACTAGCGGGGGGAACCACGCAGTATTTT.

The chain uses TRBV11-1 and TRBJ2-1; 13 bases match TRBD2. The CDR3 has 18 amino acids. Unmatched junction bases numbered 5, after V lost 1 base and J lost 2 bases. CDR1 is SGHAT, CDR2 FQDESV, per germline (reference sequence). CDR3 DNA sequence: TGTGCCAGCAGCTTAGATAGGACTAGCGGGAGTCCCTACAATGAGCAGTTCTTC. It is translated as CASSLDRTSGSPYNEQFF. Combining the CDR3 with reference TRBV11-1 and TRBJ2-1 gives the whole variable domain EAEVAQSPRYKITEKSQAVAFWCDPISGHATLYWYRQILGQGPELLVQFQDESVVDDSQLPKDRFSAERLKGVDSTLKIQPAELGDSAMYLCASSLDRTSGSPYNEQFFGPGTRLTVL.

The CDR3 here is CSAFGREKQYF. In nucleotides, the CDR3 is TGCAGTGCCTTCGGGAGGGAAAAGCAGTACTTC. V and J are TRBV20-1 and TRBJ2-7; 8 bases agree with TRBD2. The trim removed 6 bases at V and 8 bases at J, leaving 6 bases unmatched. CDR1 is DFQATT and CDR2 is SNEGSKA in the germline V gene (reference sequence). This CDR3 contains 11 residues.

The rearrangement joins TRBV29-1 to TRBJ2-2; D is ambiguous. Germline V CDR1 and CDR2: SQVTM, ANQGSEA. V lost 7 bases to trimming and J lost 4 bases, with 10 bases between them. The length of the CDR3 is 12 residues. The CDR3 bases are TGCAGCGGCATTACTCCCACCGGGGAGCTGTTTTTT. Protein product: CSGITPTGELFF.

Notes on this clonotype: A much more abundant neighbour one base away suggests this may be a read error. This chain uses TRBV11-3 with TRBJ2-2, with D unresolved. CDR1 SGHNT and CDR2 YENEEA come from the germline V gene. The CDR3 consists of 12 residues. Between the trimmed V and J ends, which lost 5 bases and 6 bases, there was a span of 7 bases. CDR3 nucleotides: TGTGCCAGCAGCCCCGAGGCCGGGGAGCTGTTTTTT. It codes for CASSPEAGELFF.

This clonotype has just a few counts. J is TRBJ2-5 and V is TRBV5-5; the D call may be TRBD1 or TRBD2 (5 bases each). Germline assignment: CDR1 SGHKS and CDR2 YYEKEE (reference sequence). This CDR3 contains 15 residues. Trimming shortened V by 3 bases and J by 0 bases, and 12 bases separated the two germline ends. Written as DNA, the CDR3 is TGTGCCAGCAGCTCGGGACCGAGCAACCAAGAGACCCAGTACTTC. It specifies CASSSGPSNQETQYF.

This clonotype was counted only a few times. The chain is built from TRBV6-1 and TRBJ1-4, with unresolved D. This CDR3 has 12 amino acids. The V and J ends lost 4 bases and 7 bases respectively, with 7 bases between them. The germline V gene encodes CDR1 MNHNS and CDR2 SASEGT. CDR3 amino acids: CASSAESEKLFF. In nucleotides, the CDR3 is TGTGCCAGCAGTGCGGAGAGTGAAAAACTGTTTTTT.

The chain uses TRBV14 and TRBJ2-4; no definite D call. The CDR3 extends over 15 amino acids. The V end was cut by 3 bases, the J end by 4 bases, with 13 bases between. CDR1 and CDR2 from the germline V gene are SGHDN and FVKESK. CDR3 DNA sequence: TGTGCCAGCAGCCAGGATCTTACTCAGAAAAACATTCAGTACTTC. Its translation: CASSQDLTQKNIQYF.

This clonotype was observed at least ten times. The chain employs TRBV16 and TRBJ2-1, with 9 bases fitting TRBD1. J was trimmed by 5 bases and V by 3 bases; bases with no gene match: 2. Germline loops: CDR1 KGHSY, CDR2 FQNENV. The CDR3 is 14 residues long. The CDR3 region is CASSHGTGNNEQFF. In DNA, the CDR3 is TGTGCCAGCAGCCATGGGACAGGGAACAATGAGCAGTTCTTC.

This clonotype was seen a few times. V and J are TRBV7-3 and TRBJ2-1; 8 bases match TRBD2. Germline V CDR1 and CDR2: SGHTA, FQGTGA. J was trimmed by 7 bases and V by 0 bases; bases with no gene match: 5. The CDR3 totals 15 residues. The CDR3 DNA reads as TGTGCCAGCAGCTTAACTCCGGGAGGGGGTAATGAGCAGTTCTTC. This sequence encodes CASSLTPGGGNEQFF.

The chain's CDR3 is CASSLRASGSQYF. In DNA, the CDR3 is TGTGCCAGCAGTTTAAGGGCTAGCGGGTCCCAGTACTTC. The chain couples TRBV12-3 or TRBV12-4 to TRBJ2-5; TRBD2 matches at 8 bases. The CDR3 consists of 13 residues. V gave up 2 bases and J gave up 9 bases; unmatched junction bases: 5.

This clonotype was recorded a few times. V gene TRBV5-1 combines with J gene TRBJ1-2; TRBD1 matches at 10 bases. Trimming removed 4 bases from V and 5 bases from J; junction bases left unmatched: 8. Germline assignment: CDR1 SGHRS and CDR2 YFSETQ. This CDR3 has 15 amino acids. CDR3: CASSVSSGQGYGYTF. CDR3 sequence (DNA): TGCGCCAGCAGCGTTAGTTCGGGACAGGGGTATGGCTACACCTTC.

The rearrangement links TRBV7-9 to TRBJ2-3; D may be TRBD2 (6 bases). V dropped 5 bases and J dropped 6 bases, with 12 bases sitting between them. The CDR3 loop spans 13 amino acids. CDR1 is SEHNR, CDR2 FQNEAQ, per germline (reference sequence). CDR3 nucleotide sequence: TGTGCCAGCAGCGCCCCACTAGCCGATACGCAGTATTTT. Protein product: CASSAPLADTQYF. Based on the CDR3 plus reference TRBV7-9 and TRBJ2-3, the full variable domain is DTGVSQNPRHKITKRGQNVTFRCDPISEHNRLYWYRQTLGQGPEFLTYFQNEAQLEKSRLLSDRFSAERPKGSFSTLEIQRTEQGDSAMYLCASSAPLADTQYFGPGTRLTVL.

The V call is TRBV20-1, the J call TRBJ2-3; D possibly uses TRBD1 or TRBD2 (5 bases each). Trimming pared 3 bases from V and 0 bases from J, leaving 13 bases between. In germline, CDR1 is DFQATT, CDR2 SNEGSKA (reference sequence). The CDR3 loop spans 15 amino acids. CDR3 DNA: TGCAGTGCTAGGGGGGAGCTGTCTAGCACAGATACGCAGTATTTT. Translation: CSARGELSSTDTQYF.

This chain connects TRBV12-3 or TRBV12-4 to TRBJ2-2, with D possibly being TRBD2 (7 bases). Trimming shortened V by 5 bases and J by 4 bases, and 17 bases separated the two germline ends. CDR3 size: 16 residues. CDR3 DNA: TGTGCCAGCAGTCCCTTGGGGGGGCGTGGCACCGGGGAGCTGTTTTTT. Translation gives CASSPLGGRGTGELFF.

This clonotype was seen more than once but under ten times. The chain employs TRBV28 and TRBJ2-5; D is tentatively TRBD1 or TRBD2 (6 bases each). Per the germline V gene, CDR1 is MDHEN and CDR2 is SYDVKM. The CDR3 spans 15 residues. Trimming shortened V by 6 bases and J by 6 bases, and 20 bases separated the two germline ends. As DNA, the CDR3 is TGTGCCAGCAGATCCAGTGGAGGGGGTCAAAAGACCCAGTACTTC. Protein: CASRSSGGGQKTQYF. Full variable domain (remainder filled in from reference TRBV28 and TRBJ2-5): DVKVTQSSRYLVKRTGEKVFLECVQDMDHENMFWYRQDPGLGLRLIYFSYDVKMKEKGDIPEGYSVSREKKERFSLILESASTNQTSMYLCASRSSGGGQKTQYFGPGTRLLVL.

This chain uses TRBV14 with TRBJ2-2; 7 nucleotides align to TRBD1. The CDR3 covers 15 residues. Germline V lookup: CDR1 SGHDN, CDR2 FVKESK. The junction had 8 bases not matched to a gene; V was cut back by 3 bases and J by 7 bases. The CDR3 DNA follows: TGTGCCAGCAGCCACGGGACAGCGAGGGTCGGGGAGCTGTTTTTT. Its protein is CASSHGTARVGELFF.

This clonotype appeared many times. This chain joins TRBV20-1 and TRBJ2-3; 10 bases match TRBD2. CDR1 and CDR2 (germline): DFQATT, SNEGSKA (reference sequence). The ends lost 5 bases at V and 6 bases at J; junction bases unmatched: 8. The CDR3 totals 14 residues. The CDR3 DNA follows: TGCAGTGCTGATAGCGGGAGGTCCCCTGATACGCAGTATTTT. It yields the protein CSADSGRSPDTQYF.

The V gene is TRBV9, the J gene TRBJ2-7; TRBD1 or TRBD2 may be the D gene (6 bases each). The V gene lost 0 bases and the J gene lost 6 bases, with 13 bases spanning the gap. There are 14 residues in the CDR3. Germline assignment: CDR1 SGDLS and CDR2 YYNGEE. CDR3 loop: CASSVGAGGLEQYF. CDR3 sequence (DNA): TGTGCCAGCAGCGTAGGGGCCGGGGGCCTCGAGCAGTACTTC. Variable domain in full (rest from reference TRBV9 and TRBJ2-7): DSGVTQTPKHLITATGQRVTLRCSPRSGDLSVYWYQQSLDQGLQFLIQYYNGEERAKGNILERFSAQQFPDLHSELNLSSLELGDSALYFCASSVGAGGLEQYFGPGTRLTVT.

In this sample, this clonotype turned up a few times. The chain couples TRBV6-1 to TRBJ2-3; 9 bases fit TRBD2. Germline lookup yields CDR1 MNHNS and CDR2 SASEGT. This CDR3 contains 15 residues. The J segment lost 0 bases and the V segment lost 6 bases, leaving 4 bases of the junction unmatched. As DNA, the CDR3 is TGTGCCAGCAGGCCAGCGGGGGGTAGCACAGATACGCAGTATTTT. This encodes CASRPAGGSTDTQYF.

The chain couples TRBV6-2 or TRBV6-3 to TRBJ2-7; 7 bases agree with TRBD1. The V and J ends lost 5 bases and 3 bases, in that order; junction bases with no gene match: 13. The CDR3 is 16 amino acids. Germline CDR1 is MNHEY and CDR2 is SVGEGT. The CDR3, as DNA: TGTGCCAGCAGTGGACGCATGGCCAGGGGGATCTACGAGCAGTACTTC. This codes for CASSGRMARGIYEQYF.